This T cell receptor beta chain is from a study of T cells in Graves' hyperthyroidism and ophthalmopathy. This clonotype was picked up a small number of times. Amplification of TCR beta CDR3 regions was performed using RNA transcripts as template. Carried out on the TCR CDR3, a first-round RT-PCR used the HTBI primer set. One entry per CDR3 protein results from TCRdb running MiXCR on the multiplex PCR reads. In the table there are a few hundred thousand distinct CDR3 sequences, roughly a fifth of which are singletons. Germline V lookup: CDR1 SGHVS, CDR2 FNYEAQ. V was pared by 5 bases and J by 3 bases, with 17 bases of the junction left unmatched. CDR3 length equals 18 residues.

The rearrangement uses TRBV7-6 and TRBJ1-2, with TRBD1 identical over 8 bases. This clonotype was sampled from a woman aged 45-65 years with Graves' hyperthyroidism. The sample was blood. In DNA, the CDR3 is TGTGCCAGCAGCCCTAGTTTTGCGCCAGGGGGCTTGGACTATGGCTACACCTTC. Residues: CASSPSFAPGGLDYGYTF.